One and the same sample provided the 22 T cell receptor beta chains below, sequenced in a study of human T cells and chemical hapten exposure. The time point here: patch test 2, 6 weeks after DPC sensitization. Documented treatment: therapeutic diphenylcyclopropenone sensitization with weekly scalp DPC. Via MiXCR, TCRdb re-called the RACE reads, giving one row per CDR3 protein. This repertoire shows tens of thousands of distinct CDR3 sequences, 8% to 10% found once; its top ten account for approximately 6.9%. Sequencing was performed on whole blood, taken in connection with sensitization to the hapten diphenylcyclopropenone (DPC). All receptors come from a man aged 25 to 40 with alopecia areata. Some clones in this sample may be carry-over from other donors' samples.

This clonotype came up a few times. The genes are TRBV3-1 and TRBJ1-2, with TRBD1 as a possible D gene (6 bases). V lost 8 bases to trimming and J lost 3 bases, with 13 bases between them. CDR3 length equals 13 residues. Germline V CDR1 and CDR2: LGHDT, YNNKEL (reference sequence). Written as DNA, the CDR3 is TGTGCCAGCTCCCGATCAGGGGACTATGGCTACACCTTC. Its translation is CASSRSGDYGYTF.

The chain combines TRBV9 with TRBJ1-1, with 12 bases that match TRBD1. The CDR3 is made up of 16 amino acids. V gave up 2 bases and J gave up 6 bases; unmatched junction bases: 8. Germline V gene sequence: CDR1 SGDLS, CDR2 YYNGEE. Here the CDR3 DNA reads TGTGCCAGCAGCGTTGGGACAGGGGGCCTCTACGCTGAAGCTTTCTTT. Encoded protein: CASSVGTGGLYAEAFF.

V gene TRBV19 combines with J gene TRBJ1-1; D is undetermined. The CDR3 sequence is 14 residues long. Germline V gives CDR1 LNHDA, CDR2 SQIVND (reference sequence). With 0 bases removed from V and 0 bases from J, the gap between germline ends came to 5 bases. CDR3 bases: TGTGCCAGTAGTATAGATACGATGAACACTGAAGCTTTCTTT. Protein: CASSIDTMNTEAFF.

This clonotype was detected ten times or more. This chain connects TRBV7-2 to TRBJ2-7; TRBD1 is a possible D gene (5 bases). Germline V lookup: CDR1 SGHTA, CDR2 FQGNSA. This CDR3 comprises 14 residues. V shed 2 bases and J shed 2 bases, with 10 bases lying between them. The DNA for the CDR3 is TGTGCCAGCAGCTTATACGACAGTACCTACGAGCAGTACTTC. Translating it yields CASSLYDSTYEQYF.

This clonotype was seen repeatedly, ten times or more. The V and J genes are TRBV10-3 and TRBJ1-5; D is unresolved. Germline loops: CDR1 ENHRY, CDR2 SYGVKD. This CDR3 region has 15 residues. Trimming took 6 bases from V and 2 from J, leaving 14 bases between them. CDR3 in DNA: TGTGCCATCAGGACCCACGCGCCGGGCAATCAGCCCCAGCATTTT. Protein: CAIRTHAPGNQPQHF.

Notes on this clonotype: This could be a read error, since a much larger clone is one nucleotide away. This chain connects TRBV6-2 or TRBV6-3 to TRBJ2-7; TRBD1 matches at 8 bases. The CDR3 length is 14 residues. Germline V lookup: CDR1 MNHEY, CDR2 SVGEGT. Unmatched junction bases numbered 6, after V lost 6 bases and J lost 2 bases. In DNA, the CDR3 is TGTGCCAGCAGAGACGGGACAGGTCCCTACGAGCAGTACTTC. This codes for CASRDGTGPYEQYF.

This chain links TRBV6-2 or TRBV6-3 with TRBJ1-1, with a tentative D call TRBD1 (5 bases). This CDR3 is built from 14 residues. Deletions cut 2 bases from V and 7 bases from J, with 14 bases between. Germline CDR1 is MNHEY and CDR2 is SVGEGT. The CDR3 protein is CASSYGRAVSEAFF. Written as DNA, the CDR3 is TGTGCCAGCAGTTACGGCAGGGCGGTCAGTGAAGCTTTCTTT.

The J gene is TRBJ2-3, the V gene TRBV10-2, with 7 bases fitting TRBD2. Germline lookup yields CDR1 WSHSY and CDR2 SAAADI. The CDR3 sequence is 17 residues long. The junction had 17 bases not matched to a gene; V was cut back by 0 bases and J by 11 bases. The CDR3 bases are TGCGCCAGCAGTGAGTCTTCGGCTAGCGGACTCTCCTTCGGGCAGTATTTT. It encodes CASSESSASGLSFGQYF.

The rearrangement links TRBV19 to TRBJ1-5; TRBD1 aligns across 8 bases. V lost 9 bases and J lost 6; bases outside the gene matches: 7. The CDR3 is made up of 13 amino acids. Germline CDR1 LNHDA, CDR2 SQIVND (reference sequence). CDR3 bases: TGTGCCAGCCAGGACAGGGCAGGTCAGCCCCAGCATTTT. Translated: CASQDRAGQPQHF.

This clonotype was observed many times. The chain couples TRBV7-9 to TRBJ2-2; tentatively, D is TRBD1 (6 bases). There are 18 residues in the CDR3. Looked up from germline, CDR1 is SEHNR and CDR2 is FQNEAQ (reference sequence). Trimming took off 11 bases at V and 3 bases at J, with 28 bases between the two ends. CDR3 DNA: TGTGCCGCGTCTCAAAAGGGGCACAGGGAAGGGGACACCGGGGAGCTGTTTTTT. Translation: CAASQKGHREGDTGELFF.

The chain is built from TRBV27 and TRBJ2-5, with D perhaps matching TRBD1 (6 bases). V was clipped by 5 bases and J by 5 bases, with 30 bases between them. CDR1 is MNHEY, CDR2 SMNVEV, per germline (reference sequence). The CDR3 is 19 amino acids. The CDR3: CASSPSRQGSGPPKETQYF. The CDR3, as DNA: TGTGCCAGCAGTCCGTCGCGTCAGGGGTCCGGACCTCCGAAGGAGACCCAGTACTTC.

This clonotype occurred many times. This chain links TRBV3-1 with TRBJ1-5; D is possibly TRBD1 (6 bases). The CDR3 consists of 14 residues. Germline values: CDR1 LGHDT, CDR2 YNNKEL (reference sequence). Trimming took off 1 base at V and 10 bases at J, with 14 bases between the two ends. CDR3 loop: CASSQGTGSGPQHF. The CDR3 DNA is TGTGCCAGCAGCCAAGGAACAGGGTCGGGACCCCAGCATTTT.

This rearrangement joins TRBV19 to TRBJ2-3; possibly TRBD1 or TRBD2 for D (5 bases each). This CDR3 spans 15 amino acids. V shed 3 bases and J shed 2 bases, with 12 bases lying between them. CDR1 and CDR2 (germline): LNHDA, SQIVND (reference sequence). As DNA, the CDR3 is TGTGCCAGTAGTATGGGGGAAGACTACACAGATACGCAGTATTTT. Amino acid sequence: CASSMGEDYTDTQYF.

The V call is TRBV5-1, the J call TRBJ1-2; TRBD1 matches at 10 bases. Looked up from germline, CDR1 is SGHRS and CDR2 is YFSETQ. This CDR3 is built from 17 residues. V lost 2 bases to trimming and J lost 1 base; unmatched junction nucleotides: 8. The chain's CDR3 is CASSLKGQGFLNYGYTF. CDR3 bases: TGCGCCAGCAGCTTAAAGGGACAGGGGTTCCTTAACTATGGCTACACCTTC.

The J gene is TRBJ1-1, the V gene TRBV5-6, with D possibly TRBD1 on 5 matching bases. V was clipped by 4 bases and J by 5 bases, with 9 bases between them. The CDR3 has 12 amino acids. The V gene's germline CDR1 is SGHDT and CDR2 YYEEEE. In DNA form, the CDR3 reads TGTGCCAGCAGCGTACGGGGGACTGAAGCTTTCTTT. Translated, it gives CASSVRGTEAFF.

Written as DNA, the CDR3 is TGTGCCACCAGTGATTTAAGTAGCAATCAGCCCCAGCATTTT. Its protein is CATSDLSSNQPQHF. J is TRBJ1-5 and V is TRBV24-1; D uncertain. Trimming stripped 1 base from V and 0 bases from J, with 3 bases between. In germline, CDR1 is KGHDR, CDR2 SFDVKD. The CDR3 consists of 14 residues.

The chain employs TRBV25-1 and TRBJ1-1; tentatively, D is TRBD1 (6 bases). CDR1 MGHDK and CDR2 SYGVNS come from the germline V gene. V was cut by 3 bases and J by 10 bases, with 18 bases left in between. The CDR3 contains 14 residues. The CDR3 region has the DNA TGTGCCAGCAGTGAGCCCACAGGGCTGGAAAGAGCTTTCTTT. Protein: CASSEPTGLERAFF.

The table lists this clonotype with many counts. CDR3 DNA sequence: TGTGCCAGCAGCCTACCGGGACAGTCTAATGAAAAACTGTTTTTT. This gives the protein CASSLPGQSNEKLFF. The chain uses TRBV5-6 and TRBJ1-4; TRBD1 aligns across 7 bases. Trimming took 4 bases from V and 3 from J; bases not matched to a gene: 6. Germline values: CDR1 SGHDT, CDR2 YYEEEE. The CDR3 is made up of 15 amino acids.

This clonotype is categorized as medium-sized (0.01 to 0.1%). V is TRBV19 and J is TRBJ2-1, with D hard to call. Germline loops: CDR1 LNHDA, CDR2 SQIVND (reference sequence). The germline V and J ends were trimmed by 7 bases and 2 bases, with 9 bases remaining between them. This CDR3 contains 13 residues. Here the CDR3 reads CASTRGTYNEQFF. CDR3 in DNA: TGTGCCAGTACCCGTGGGACCTACAATGAGCAGTTCTTC.

This clonotype was found many times. The conserved phenylalanine or tryptophan normally closing the CDR3 is absent here, so this likely arose from a read error. The DNA is omitted, as the CDR3 cannot be located on it reliably, and the CDR3 follows TCRdb's listing. The chain is built from TRBV2 and TRBJ2-5. Germline-derived CDR1 and CDR2 are SNHLY and FYNNEI. From its first to its last residue, the CDR3 has 10 amino acids. CDR3 loop: CASTLSRTEV.

This clonotype was seen repeatedly, ten times or more. This chain links TRBV7-6 with TRBJ1-2; D perhaps matches TRBD1 (6 bases). The germline CDR1 and CDR2 sequences are SGHVS and FNYEAQ. The V and J ends lost 5 bases and 8 bases respectively, with 21 bases between them. The CDR3 covers 15 residues. This CDR3 is CASSPRTGKGGGYTF. The CDR3 DNA reads TGTGCCAGCAGCCCCAGAACAGGGAAGGGAGGCGGCTACACCTTC.

This clonotype was seen at least ten times. CDR3: CASSPTGTGYGYTF. CDR3 coding DNA: TGTGCCAGCTCACCAACCGGGACAGGGTATGGCTACACCTTC. The chain combines TRBV18 with TRBJ1-2; TRBD1 matches 9 bases. CDR3 length: 14 residues. V lost 2 bases to trimming and J lost 5 bases; unmatched junction nucleotides: 3. Germline CDR1 is KGHSH and CDR2 is LQKENI.